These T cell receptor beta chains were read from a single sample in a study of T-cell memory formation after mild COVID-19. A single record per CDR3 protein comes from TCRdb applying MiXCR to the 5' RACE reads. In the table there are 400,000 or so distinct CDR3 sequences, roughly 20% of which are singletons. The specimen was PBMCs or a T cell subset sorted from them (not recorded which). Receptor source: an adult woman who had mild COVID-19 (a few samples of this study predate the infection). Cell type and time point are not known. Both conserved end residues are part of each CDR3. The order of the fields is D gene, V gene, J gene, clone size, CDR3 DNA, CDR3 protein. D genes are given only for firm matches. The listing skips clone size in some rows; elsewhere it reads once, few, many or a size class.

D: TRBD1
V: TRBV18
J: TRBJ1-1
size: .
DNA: TGTGCCAGCACAGGGGCTATGAACACTGAAGCTTTCTTT
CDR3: CASTGAMNTEAFF

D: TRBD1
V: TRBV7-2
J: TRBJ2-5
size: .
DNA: TGTGCCAGCAGGCATCCGGGACAGGGGGAGACCCAGTACTTC
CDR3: CASRHPGQGETQYF

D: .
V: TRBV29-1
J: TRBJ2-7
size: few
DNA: TGCAGCGTTGATAAGGGGAGCAACGAGCAGTACTTC
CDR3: CSVDKGSNEQYF

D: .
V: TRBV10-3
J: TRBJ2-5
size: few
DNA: TGTGCCATCAGTGGAGGGGTATTGGAGACCCAGTACTTC
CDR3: CAISGGVLETQYF

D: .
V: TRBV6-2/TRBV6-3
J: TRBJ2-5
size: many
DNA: TGTGCCAGCAGAGGGTTAGCGGATCAAGAGACCCAGTACTTC
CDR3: CASRGLADQETQYF

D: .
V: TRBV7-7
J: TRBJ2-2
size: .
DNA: TGTGCCAGCAGCTCCGGACCGACCGGGGAGCTGTTTTTT
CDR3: CASSSGPTGELFF

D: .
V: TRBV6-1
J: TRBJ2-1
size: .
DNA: TGTGCCAGCAGTGACAGCGGGCGGTACAATGAGCAGTTCTTC
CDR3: CASSDSGRYNEQFF

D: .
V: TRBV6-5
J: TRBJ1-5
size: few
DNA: TGTGCCAGCAGCCAGGGGCCAGCCCAGCCCCAGCATTTT
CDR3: CASSQGPAQPQHF

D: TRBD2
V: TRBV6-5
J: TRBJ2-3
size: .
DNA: TGTGCCAGCAGACATAGGACTAGCGGGATGGCGGATACGCAGTATTTT
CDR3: CASRHRTSGMADTQYF

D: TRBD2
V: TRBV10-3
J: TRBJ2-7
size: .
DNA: TGTGCCATCAGGTTAGCGGGAGGGCCCTACGAGCAGTACTTC
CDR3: CAIRLAGGPYEQYF

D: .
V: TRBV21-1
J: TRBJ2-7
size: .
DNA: TGTGCCAGCAGCAAAGAGGGACATACCATCTACGAGCAGTACTTC
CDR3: CASSKEGHTIYEQYF

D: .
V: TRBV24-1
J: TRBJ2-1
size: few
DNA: TGTGCCACCAGTGATCAGACAGTAAGCTATGAGCAGTTCTTC
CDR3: CATSDQTVSYEQFF